This T cell receptor (beta chain) is drawn from a study of cytomegalovirus exposure and HLA in healthy donors. General study findings and limits: Among TCR sequences, most were rare, though some public TCRs appeared in many donors. Sequencing depth roughly uniform across donors was assumed in presence/absence analyses. A later analysis reportedly found fewer N-insertions in an Asian-associated ancestry cluster than the roughly 680-donor mean. Segments of the TCR beta V type were, in most cases, productive about 87% or about 30% of the time in an earlier analysis.

PCR was performed using 60 Vbeta and 13 Jbeta primers. This table comes from immunoSEQ multiplex PCR, and its TCRdb copy is limited to in-frame clones, with some not included. The sample has some 110,000 clones, roughly 80% seen once. About this clone itself: Its antigen is not known.

This CDR3 spans 12 amino acids. V dropped 5 bases and J dropped 7 bases, with 8 bases sitting between them. CDR1 MNHNY and CDR2 SVGAGI come from the germline V gene (reference sequence). What was sequenced was PBMCs. The receptor comes from a man under 40 in good health and CMV-seronegative. This rearrangement joins TRBV6-6 to TRBJ2-2, with D hard to call. For the CDR3, the DNA is TGTGCCAGCAGTCATTTTAGCGGGGAGCTGTTTTTT. This gives the protein CASSHFSGELFF.